The 16 T cell receptor beta chains below come from one sample, sequenced in a study of T-cell memory formation after mild COVID-19. TCRdb processed the 5' RACE reads anew with MiXCR; each CDR3 protein has one entry. The profile covers some 210,000 distinct CDR3 sequences, with approximately 20% appearing a single time and 2.4% taken by the ten largest. Sequences were obtained from PBMCs or a T cell subset sorted from them (not recorded which). Receptors were obtained from an adult woman who had mild COVID-19 (a few samples of this study predate the infection). Cell type and time point are not known.

This clonotype turned up a few times. V gene TRBV27 combines with J gene TRBJ1-2; D remains ambiguous. Germline CDR1 reads MNHEY; CDR2 reads SMNVEV (reference sequence). The V end lost 2 bases, the J end lost 7 bases, and 2 bases lay between the germline ends. The CDR3 covers 10 residues. Here the CDR3 DNA reads TGTGCCAGCAGTTTAGGTGGCTACACCTTC. This sequence encodes CASSLGGYTF.

The chain employs TRBV7-9 and TRBJ2-5; maybe TRBD1 (6 bases). Germline CDR1 is SEHNR and CDR2 is FQNEAQ (reference sequence). V was cut by 5 bases and J by 5 bases, with 21 bases left in between. The CDR3 has 16 amino acids. CDR3 amino acids: CASSARQGKGEETQYF. CDR3 DNA sequence: TGTGCCAGCAGCGCCCGCCAGGGGAAGGGTGAGGAGACCCAGTACTTC.

CDR3: CASSIYRGTDTQYF. Written as DNA, the CDR3 is TGTGCCAGCAGCATCTACAGGGGGACAGATACGCAGTATTTT. The chain recombines TRBV7-9 with TRBJ2-3; 8 nucleotides agree with TRBD1. The CDR3 is 14 amino acids. Germline values: CDR1 SEHNR, CDR2 FQNEAQ (reference sequence). The ends lost 5 bases at V and 3 bases at J; junction bases unmatched: 4.

This clonotype was seen more than once but under ten times. This rearrangement joins TRBV5-6 to TRBJ1-2; unclear D gene. V was clipped by 6 bases and J by 3 bases, with 12 bases between them. Germline values: CDR1 SGHDT, CDR2 YYEEEE. The CDR3 covers 13 residues. CDR3 sequence: CASNTYGDYGYTF. The DNA of the CDR3 is TGTGCCAGCAACACTTACGGGGACTATGGCTACACCTTC.

This clonotype was seen a handful of times. CDR3 loop: CASSQEGRATNYGYTF. The CDR3 DNA reads TGCGCCAGCAGCCAAGAGGGGCGGGCTACGAACTATGGCTACACCTTC. The rearrangement uses TRBV4-1 and TRBJ1-2, with a possible D match to TRBD1 (5 bases). Trimming took off 0 bases at V and 2 bases at J, with 13 bases between the two ends. Germline values: CDR1 MGHRA, CDR2 YSYEKL. The CDR3 contains 16 residues.

This clonotype was seen a few times. The CDR3 DNA reads as TGTGCCAGCTCACCGTTTGACAAAAACACCGGGGAGCTGTTTTTT. Protein sequence: CASSPFDKNTGELFF. The chain couples TRBV18 to TRBJ2-2; D ambiguous. The CDR3 is 15 amino acids. V dropped 3 bases and J dropped 2 bases, with 10 bases sitting between them. Germline V lookup: CDR1 KGHSH, CDR2 LQKENI.

This chain links TRBV11-2 with TRBJ1-1; a weak D match, TRBD1 (6 bases). In germline, CDR1 is SGHAT, CDR2 FQNNGV. The CDR3 is made up of 14 amino acids. Trimming removed 2 bases from V and 6 bases from J, with 13 bases in between. CDR3 DNA sequence: TGTGCCAGCAGCTTATTCTCCGGGGGCCCTGAAGCTTTCTTT. Translated: CASSLFSGGPEAFF.

This clonotype was seen more than once but under ten times. V gene TRBV29-1 combines with J gene TRBJ2-3; D remains ambiguous. The germline V gene encodes CDR1 SQVTM and CDR2 ANQGSEA. This CDR3 comprises 11 residues. V lost 6 bases and J lost 3, with 7 bases in between. The CDR3 region is CSVTVTDTQYF. In DNA, the CDR3 is TGCAGCGTGACGGTGACAGATACGCAGTATTTT.

This clonotype was picked up a small number of times. The rearrangement joins TRBV6-2 or TRBV6-3 to TRBJ2-1, with D possibly being TRBD2 (5 bases). CDR3 length equals 15 residues. V was trimmed by 4 bases and J by 4 bases, leaving 14 bases between them. The V gene's germline CDR1 is MNHEY and CDR2 SVGEGT. The CDR3 nucleotides are TGTGCCAGCAGTTCCGGGGAACGGTGGTACAATGAGCAGTTCTTC. This sequence encodes CASSSGERWYNEQFF.

The chain is built from TRBV25-1 and TRBJ1-1, with a weak D call TRBD1 (6 bases). CDR3 length: 13 amino acids. Germline V gives CDR1 MGHDK, CDR2 SYGVNS. Trimming took off 2 bases at V and 7 bases at J, with 11 bases between the two ends. CDR3: CASSETTGIEAFF. The DNA of the CDR3 is TGTGCCAGCAGTGAAACTACAGGGATTGAAGCTTTCTTT.

This clonotype showed up just a few times. This chain uses TRBV5-4 with TRBJ2-5; 8 nucleotides agree with TRBD1. Germline CDR1 reads SGHNT; CDR2 reads YYREEE (reference sequence). CDR3 length equals 15 residues. With V trimmed by 3 bases and J by 5 bases, 9 bases remained unmatched. In DNA, the CDR3 is TGTGCCAGCAGCTCGATCGGACAGGGTGGGGAGACCCAGTACTTC. This encodes CASSSIGQGGETQYF.

V usage is TRBV5-1 and J usage is TRBJ2-3, with 8 bases identical to TRBD1. The CDR3 is 15 residues long. Germline CDR1 and CDR2: SGHRS and YFSETQ. Germline trimming cut 0 bases from V and 5 bases from J; bases unmatched to any gene: 5. The CDR3 loop reads CASSLGQGQVDTQYF. The CDR3 region has the DNA TGCGCCAGCAGCTTGGGACAGGGGCAGGTAGATACGCAGTATTTT.

With regard to this clonotype: At one boundary the junction diverges from the germline segment, which might be a read error. The CDR3 DNA is TGTGCCAGCAGCCATCTGGGGGAGGGCCAAGAGATCCAGTACTTC. Encoded protein: CASSHLGEGQEIQYF. The J gene is TRBJ2-5, the V gene TRBV7-6; 7 bases align to TRBD2. The CDR3 covers 15 residues. Per germline, CDR1 SGHVS and CDR2 FNYEAQ.

This clonotype was detected only a few times. The rearrangement uses TRBV10-3 and TRBJ1-2, with 8 bases identical to TRBD1. CDR3 length: 15 amino acids. Trimming cost V 0 bases and J 1 base; bases outside gene matches: 1. Looked up from germline, CDR1 is ENHRY and CDR2 is SYGVKD. The CDR3 region is CAISESGQGNYGYTF. The CDR3, as DNA: TGTGCCATCAGTGAGTCCGGACAGGGTAACTATGGCTACACCTTC.

This clonotype was detected ten times or more. This chain joins TRBV5-1 and TRBJ1-2, with TRBD1 as a possible D gene (6 bases). V was trimmed by 4 bases and J by 4 bases, leaving 11 bases between them. Per the germline V gene, CDR1 is SGHRS and CDR2 is YFSETQ. This CDR3 is built from 13 residues. As DNA, the CDR3 is TGCGCCAGCAGCCAAGGGGGAGGCTATGGCTACACCTTC. Its protein is CASSQGGGYGYTF.

This clonotype was seen more than once but under ten times. V is TRBV2 and J is TRBJ2-7, with a tentative D call TRBD1 (5 bases). V was trimmed by 3 bases and J by 6 bases, leaving 15 bases between them. This CDR3 is built from 14 residues. Per the germline V gene, CDR1 is SNHLY and CDR2 is FYNNEI. The chain's CDR3 is CASSDLVQQGEQYF. CDR3 DNA sequence: TGTGCCAGCAGTGATCTGGTCCAGCAGGGCGAGCAGTACTTC.